This T cell receptor beta chain appears in the sequencing data of a study of regulatory T cells in long-lasting Graves disease. The study, taken as a whole, reports: Whereas around 970 public clonotypes were shared by new patients, persistent patients shared more, at 2,741.

Details on this clonotype: Its antigen is not known. A much larger clone sits a single nucleotide away, making a read error possible.

Described time point: newly diagnosed GD, antithyroid drugs for less than 3 months. PBMC-derived RNA was used for the TCR library. iRepertoire HTBI primers and Arm-PCR of CDR3 regions built TCR beta libraries. TCRdb redid the calling of the multiplex PCR reads with MiXCR, one entry per CDR3 protein. The table includes approximately 350,000 distinct CDR3 sequences, 15% to 20% detected once. There are 16 residues in the CDR3. Germline lookup yields CDR1 SGHAT and CDR2 FQNNGV. In addition, the sample was reused for a study of T cells in Graves' hyperthyroidism and ophthalmopathy. That paper states: Thyroid ultrasound and orbital computed tomography, with clinical symptoms and serum thyroxine and TRAb, informed diagnoses. In the blood, most expanded thyroid clonotypes above 0.001 appeared as well.

The origin of this receptor is a woman in her late teens or twenties with Graves disease. The specimen comprised peripheral blood mononuclear cells (PBMCs), sampled at new diagnosis, from a patient treated with antithyroid drugs. V and J are TRBV11-2 and TRBJ2-5, with 8 bases lining up with TRBD2. DNA for the CDR3: TGTGCCGGCAGCTTAGACGGGTTAGCGGGGCAAGAGACCCAGTACTTC. Its protein is CAGSLDGLAGQETQYF.